Listed below are T cell receptor beta chains from one sample, sequenced in a study of blood T cell repertoires in COVID-19. The repertoire was sequenced with immunoSEQ multiplex PCR; TCRdb's copy has only in-frame clones and lacks some. This table has 26,000 or so clones, under 85% appearing once. The source material was peripheral blood. Receptors were obtained from a man aged 70-80 years with acute or convalescent COVID-19. Both conserved end residues are part of each CDR3. The order of the fields is clone size, J gene, D gene, V gene, CDR3 protein, CDR3 DNA. D genes are given only for firm matches. The listing skips clone size in some rows; elsewhere it reads once, few, many or a size class.

size: .; J: TRBJ2-7; D: TRBD2; V: TRBV7-9; CDR3: CAIGGAGGTYEQYF; DNA: TGTGCCATTGGTGGGGCGGGAGGGACCTACGAGCAGTACTTC
size: .; J: TRBJ2-7; D: TRBD2; V: TRBV7-2; CDR3: CASTLAGGTYEQYF; DNA: TGTGCCAGCACCCTAGCGGGAGGCACCTACGAGCAGTACTTC
size: .; J: TRBJ1-2; D: TRBD1; V: TRBV5-1; CDR3: CASSSGTGGVYNYGYTF; DNA: TGCGCCAGCAGCTCCGGGACAGGGGGGGTTTATAACTATGGCTACACCTTC
size: .; J: TRBJ1-6; D: .; V: TRBV11-2; CDR3: CASSFSGRTNSPLHF; DNA: TGTGCCAGCAGCTTTTCAGGTCGAACGAATTCACCCCTCCACTTT
size: .; J: TRBJ1-1; D: .; V: TRBV5-1; CDR3: CASSISVMNTEAFF; DNA: TGCGCCAGCAGCATTTCGGTCATGAACACTGAAGCTTTCTTT
size: once; J: TRBJ2-7; D: TRBD2; V: TRBV20-1; CDR3: CSASGSSGSSSYEQYF; DNA: TGCAGTGCTAGTGGGTCTAGCGGGAGTAGCTCCTACGAGCAGTACTTC
size: .; J: TRBJ1-2; D: .; V: TRBV4-3; CDR3: CASSQDRRGFDGYTF; DNA: TGCGCCAGCAGCCAAGATAGGCGGGGGTTCGATGGCTACACCTTC
size: .; J: TRBJ2-7; D: .; V: TRBV5-1; CDR3: CATASTGGSHEQYF; DNA: TGCGCCACCGCCTCCACTGGCGGCTCCCACGAGCAGTACTTC
size: .; J: TRBJ2-3; D: .; V: TRBV6-5; CDR3: CASRKDRVTDTQYF; DNA: TGTGCCAGCAGAAAGGACAGAGTCACAGATACGCAGTATTTT
size: once; J: TRBJ2-1; D: .; V: TRBV7-2; CDR3: CASSYLPGVLAGDEQFF; DNA: TGTGCCAGCAGCTACCTCCCCGGCGTTTTAGCCGGGGATGAGCAGTTCTTC
size: once; J: TRBJ1-1; D: .; V: TRBV6-1; CDR3: CASSESGQRMNTEAFF; DNA: TGTGCCAGCAGTGAAAGTGGACAGCGCATGAACACTGAAGCTTTCTTT
size: .; J: TRBJ2-1; D: .; V: TRBV5-1; CDR3: CASSIPLGGAYNEQFF; DNA: TGCGCCAGCAGCATACCACTCGGCGGCGCCTACAATGAGCAGTTCTTC
size: .; J: TRBJ2-7; D: TRBD2; V: TRBV7-2; CDR3: CASSKRTSGGYEQYF; DNA: TGTGCCAGCAGCAAGCGGACTAGCGGGGGCTACGAGCAGTACTTC